Included here is one T cell receptor (beta chain) sequence, with context. Its specificity is not known. These data originate in a study of OX40 agonist ivuxolimab in advanced cancers. Study at large: Intravenous ivuxolimab at 0.01 to 10 mg/kg was given to patients every 2 weeks. Partial response was recorded in three patients: one hepatocellular carcinoma and two cutaneous melanoma cases.

Profiled with immunoSEQ multiplex PCR; TCRdb holds only in-frame clones, not every one. The sample has fewer than 85,000 clones, roughly 90% seen once. Study-wide findings and caveats: Still undetermined is the antigen specificity of the expanded peripheral T cells. Also showing low normalized T-cell clonal expansion were some of the nonresponders.

This CDR3 spans 13 amino acids. With 4 bases removed from V and 3 bases from J, the gap between germline ends came to 10 bases. The germline CDR1 and CDR2 sequences are SGDLS and YYNGEE. This rearrangement joins TRBV9 to TRBJ1-2; D gene unclear. The source material was CD4+ or CD8+ T cells sorted from blood, sampled in a trial of the OX40 agonist ivuxolimab. The source of this sequence is an adult with an advanced solid tumor such as melanoma, head and neck, liver or kidney cancer. The CDR3: CASSPSGDYGYTF. The CDR3 region has the DNA TGTGCCAGCAGCCCCTCCGGGGACTATGGCTACACCTTC.